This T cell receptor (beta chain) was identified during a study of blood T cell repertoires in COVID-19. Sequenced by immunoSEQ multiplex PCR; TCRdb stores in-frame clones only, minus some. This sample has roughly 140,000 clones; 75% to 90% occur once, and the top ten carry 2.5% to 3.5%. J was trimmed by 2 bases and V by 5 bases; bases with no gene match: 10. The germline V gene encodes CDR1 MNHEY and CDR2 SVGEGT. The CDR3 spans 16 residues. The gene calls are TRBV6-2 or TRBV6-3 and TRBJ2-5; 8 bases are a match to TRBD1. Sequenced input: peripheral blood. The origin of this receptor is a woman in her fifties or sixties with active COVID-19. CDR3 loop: CASSRPPTGGQETQYF. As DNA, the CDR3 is TGTGCCAGCAGTCGCCCCCCAACAGGGGGGCAAGAGACCCAGTACTTC.